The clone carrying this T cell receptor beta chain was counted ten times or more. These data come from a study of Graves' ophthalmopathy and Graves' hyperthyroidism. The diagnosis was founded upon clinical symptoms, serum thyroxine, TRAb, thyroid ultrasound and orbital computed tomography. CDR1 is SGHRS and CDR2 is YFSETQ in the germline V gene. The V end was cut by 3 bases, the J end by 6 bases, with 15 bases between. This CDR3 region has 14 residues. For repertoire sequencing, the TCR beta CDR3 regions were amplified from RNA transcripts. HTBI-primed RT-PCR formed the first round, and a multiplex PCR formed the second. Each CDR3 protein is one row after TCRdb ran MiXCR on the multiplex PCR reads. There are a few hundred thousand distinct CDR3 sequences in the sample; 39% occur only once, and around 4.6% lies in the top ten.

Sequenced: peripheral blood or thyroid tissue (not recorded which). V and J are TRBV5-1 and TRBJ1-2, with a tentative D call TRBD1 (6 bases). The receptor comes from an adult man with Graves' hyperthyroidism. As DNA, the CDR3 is TGCGCCAGCAGCTCGTCCTGGACAGAAGATGGCTACACCTTC. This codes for CASSSSWTEDGYTF.